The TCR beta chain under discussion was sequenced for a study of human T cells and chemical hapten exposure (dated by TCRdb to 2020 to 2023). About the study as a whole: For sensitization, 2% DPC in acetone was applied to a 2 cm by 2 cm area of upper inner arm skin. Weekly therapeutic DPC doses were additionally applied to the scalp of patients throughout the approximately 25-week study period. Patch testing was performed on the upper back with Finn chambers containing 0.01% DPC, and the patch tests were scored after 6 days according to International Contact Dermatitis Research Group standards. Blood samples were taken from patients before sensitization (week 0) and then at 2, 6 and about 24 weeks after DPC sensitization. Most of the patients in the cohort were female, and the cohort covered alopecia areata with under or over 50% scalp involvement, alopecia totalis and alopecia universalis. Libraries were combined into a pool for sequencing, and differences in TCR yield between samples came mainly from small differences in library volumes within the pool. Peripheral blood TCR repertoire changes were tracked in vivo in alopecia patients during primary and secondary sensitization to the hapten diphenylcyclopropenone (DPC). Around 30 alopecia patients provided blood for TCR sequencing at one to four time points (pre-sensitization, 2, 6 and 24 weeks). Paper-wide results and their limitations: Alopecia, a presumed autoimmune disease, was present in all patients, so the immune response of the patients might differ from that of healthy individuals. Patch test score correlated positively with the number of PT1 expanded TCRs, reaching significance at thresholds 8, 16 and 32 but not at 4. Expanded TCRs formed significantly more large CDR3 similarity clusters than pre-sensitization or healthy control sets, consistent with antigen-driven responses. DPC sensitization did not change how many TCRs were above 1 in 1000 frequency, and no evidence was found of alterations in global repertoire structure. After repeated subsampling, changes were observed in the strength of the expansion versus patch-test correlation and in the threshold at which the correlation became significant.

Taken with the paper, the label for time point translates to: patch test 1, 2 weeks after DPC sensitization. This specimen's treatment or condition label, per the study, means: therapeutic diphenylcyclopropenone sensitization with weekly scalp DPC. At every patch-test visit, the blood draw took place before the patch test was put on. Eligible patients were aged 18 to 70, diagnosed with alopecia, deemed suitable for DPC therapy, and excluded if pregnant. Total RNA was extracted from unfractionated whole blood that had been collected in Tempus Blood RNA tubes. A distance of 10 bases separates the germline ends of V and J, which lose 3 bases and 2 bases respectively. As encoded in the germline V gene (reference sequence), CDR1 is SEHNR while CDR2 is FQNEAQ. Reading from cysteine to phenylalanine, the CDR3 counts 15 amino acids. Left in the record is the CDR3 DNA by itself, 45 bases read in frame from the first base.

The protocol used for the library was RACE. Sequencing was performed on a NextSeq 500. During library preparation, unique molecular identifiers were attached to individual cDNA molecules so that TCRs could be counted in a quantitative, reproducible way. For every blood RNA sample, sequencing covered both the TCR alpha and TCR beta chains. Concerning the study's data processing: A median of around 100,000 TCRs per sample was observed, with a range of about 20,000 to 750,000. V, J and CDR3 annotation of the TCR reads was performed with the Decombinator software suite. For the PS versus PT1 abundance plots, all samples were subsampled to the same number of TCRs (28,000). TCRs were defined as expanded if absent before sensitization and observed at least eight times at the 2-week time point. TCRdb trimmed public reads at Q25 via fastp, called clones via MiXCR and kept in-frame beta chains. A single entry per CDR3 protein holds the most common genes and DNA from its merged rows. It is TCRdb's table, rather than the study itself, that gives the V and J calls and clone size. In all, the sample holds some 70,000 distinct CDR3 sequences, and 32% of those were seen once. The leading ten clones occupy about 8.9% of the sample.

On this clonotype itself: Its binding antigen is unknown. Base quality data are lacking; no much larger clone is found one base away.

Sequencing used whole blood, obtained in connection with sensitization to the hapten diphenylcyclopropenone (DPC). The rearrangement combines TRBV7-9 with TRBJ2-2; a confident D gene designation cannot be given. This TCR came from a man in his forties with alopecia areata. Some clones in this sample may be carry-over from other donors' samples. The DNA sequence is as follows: TGTGCCAGCAGCTTCCAGGACCCCAACACCGGGGAGCTGTTTTTT. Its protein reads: CASSFQDPNTGELFF.